The text below deals with one T cell receptor beta chain. The Seattle site enrolled patients during active infection and followed them longitudinally. Original data processing: Estimation of nucleated cell counts relied on the amplification of reference gene primers. The method was immunoSEQ multiplex PCR; TCRdb's version includes in-frame clones alone and lacks a portion of them. V, J and clone size are those of that table, while D and trimming were read from the DNA. The sample records 200,000 to 300,000 clones, roughly 79% being singletons. This specimen comes from a study of blood T cell repertoires in COVID-19. Study information: Samples of COVID-19 (acute and convalescent) were obtained from the United States, Italy and Spain. Sources were T cells, B-cell-depleted T cells, or PBMCs; the material itself was cDNA or gDNA.

Sequencing was performed on peripheral blood. The sequence came from a woman older than 75 with COVID-19, enrolled during active disease.

The CDR3 DNA reads TGTGCCAGCAGTTTCCTAGGCACAGATACGCAGTATTTT. The encoded protein is CASSFLGTDTQYF. This chain joins TRBV27 and TRBJ2-3; D is ambiguous. This CDR3 comprises 13 residues. CDR1 MNHEY and CDR2 SMNVEV come from the germline V gene (reference sequence). V shed 3 bases and J shed 1 base, with 5 bases lying between them.